This T cell receptor (beta chain) was identified during a study of cytomegalovirus exposure and HLA in healthy donors. Study results and caveats: Upon later analysis, TCR association rates were observed to vary by HLA locus, being highest for DRB1 and lowest for HLA-C. A later analysis, which compared TCR beta chains of equal frequency, found the HLA-associated ones more clonally expanded. There were a few CMV-associated chains whose specificity for CMV antigens was confirmed in vitro. Both high specificity and high sensitivity reportedly marked the classifier's diagnosis of cytomegalovirus status.

CDR1 SGHTA and CDR2 FQGTGA come from the germline V gene. V lost 4 bases, J lost 7 bases, and 13 bases stayed unmatched. The CDR3 consists of 15 residues. This clone was seen more than once but under ten times. The antigen remains undetermined. A multiplex PCR was run with 60 Vbeta primers and 13 Jbeta primers. Produced via immunoSEQ multiplex PCR; TCRdb's table is partial and in-frame only. Of approximately 150,000 clones listed, roughly a tenth are singletons. The clonotype comes from a male donor in good health and CMV-seronegative. This chain links TRBV7-3 with TRBJ2-7; 7 nucleotides line up with TRBD2. Sequencing was carried out using PBMCs. Here the CDR3 DNA reads TGTGCCAGCAGCTCACTCGGACTAGTTCCACGGGAGCAGTACTTC. It encodes CASSSLGLVPREQYF.